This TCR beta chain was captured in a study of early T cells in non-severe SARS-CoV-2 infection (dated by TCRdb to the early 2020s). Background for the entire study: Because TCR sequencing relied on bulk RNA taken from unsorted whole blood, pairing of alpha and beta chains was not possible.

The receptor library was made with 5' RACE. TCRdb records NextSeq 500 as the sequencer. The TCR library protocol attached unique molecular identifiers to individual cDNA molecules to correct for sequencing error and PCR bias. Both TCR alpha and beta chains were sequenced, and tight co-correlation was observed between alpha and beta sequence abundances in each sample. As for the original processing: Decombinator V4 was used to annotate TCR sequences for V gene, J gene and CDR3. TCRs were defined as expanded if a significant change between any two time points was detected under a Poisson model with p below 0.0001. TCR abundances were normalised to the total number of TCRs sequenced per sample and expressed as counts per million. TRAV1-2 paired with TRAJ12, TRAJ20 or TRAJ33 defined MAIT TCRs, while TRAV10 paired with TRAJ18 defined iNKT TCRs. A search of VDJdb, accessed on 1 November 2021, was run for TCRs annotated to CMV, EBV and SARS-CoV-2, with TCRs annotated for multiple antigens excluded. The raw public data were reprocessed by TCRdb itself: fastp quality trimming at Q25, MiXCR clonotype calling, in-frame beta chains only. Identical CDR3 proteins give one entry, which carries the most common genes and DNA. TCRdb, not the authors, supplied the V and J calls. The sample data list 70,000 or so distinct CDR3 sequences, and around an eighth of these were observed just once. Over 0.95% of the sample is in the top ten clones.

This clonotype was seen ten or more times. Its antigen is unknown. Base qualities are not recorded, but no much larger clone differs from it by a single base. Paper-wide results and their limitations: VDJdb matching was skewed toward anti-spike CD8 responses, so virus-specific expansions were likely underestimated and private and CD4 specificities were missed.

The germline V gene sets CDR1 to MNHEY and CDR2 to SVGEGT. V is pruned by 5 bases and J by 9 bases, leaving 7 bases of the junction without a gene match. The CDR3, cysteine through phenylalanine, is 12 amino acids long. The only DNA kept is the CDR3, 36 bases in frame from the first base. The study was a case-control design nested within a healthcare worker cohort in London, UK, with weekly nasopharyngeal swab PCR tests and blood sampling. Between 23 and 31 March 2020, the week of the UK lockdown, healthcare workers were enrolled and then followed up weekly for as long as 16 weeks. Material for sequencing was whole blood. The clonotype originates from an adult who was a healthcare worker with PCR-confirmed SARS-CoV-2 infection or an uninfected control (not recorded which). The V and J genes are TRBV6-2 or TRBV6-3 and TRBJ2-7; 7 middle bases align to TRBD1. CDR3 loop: CASSRGQDGQYF. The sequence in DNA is TGTGCCAGCAGTCGTGGACAGGACGGGCAGTACTTC.